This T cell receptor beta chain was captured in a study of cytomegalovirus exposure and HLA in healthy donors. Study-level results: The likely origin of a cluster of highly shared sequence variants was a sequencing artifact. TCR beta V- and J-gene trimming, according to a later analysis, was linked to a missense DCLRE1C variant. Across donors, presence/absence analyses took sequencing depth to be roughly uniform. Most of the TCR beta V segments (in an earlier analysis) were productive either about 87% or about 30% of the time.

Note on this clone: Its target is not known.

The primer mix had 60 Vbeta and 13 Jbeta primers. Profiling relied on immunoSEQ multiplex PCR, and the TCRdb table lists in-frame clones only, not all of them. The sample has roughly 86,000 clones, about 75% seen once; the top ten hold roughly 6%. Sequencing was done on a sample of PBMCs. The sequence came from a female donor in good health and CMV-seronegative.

CDR3 sequence reads: CASSPGQGASYNEQFF. The CDR3 region has the DNA TGTGCCAGCAGCCCAGGACAGGGGGCCTCCTACAATGAGCAGTTCTTC. This chain links TRBV7-8 with TRBJ2-1; 11 bases match TRBD1. CDR3 length equals 16 residues. The trim removed 5 bases at V and 0 bases at J, leaving 3 bases unmatched. Germline V gives CDR1 SGHVS, CDR2 FQNEAQ.